This T cell receptor (beta chain) appears in the sequencing data of a study of blood T cells in healthy people across ages. The wider study: With template switching, about one barcoded beta molecule was captured per two T cells. Findings of the study overall: Versus aged donors, long-lived donors had higher diversity and more naive CD4+ cells.

Alongside a J-beta primer mix, a sample-barcoded 5' primer served in a second PCR lasting roughly 7 to 11 cycles. All cDNA molecules were each tagged by a template-switch adaptor with 12 random nucleotides. Every sample produced at least 2.5 million CDR3-containing paired-end reads. TCRdb recomputed calls from the 5' RACE reads with MiXCR, one row per CDR3 protein. This sample has roughly 800,000 distinct CDR3 sequences, with 55% to 70% found just once. To note about this clonotype: What it binds is unknown.

J was trimmed by 5 bases and V by 0 bases; bases with no gene match: 9. Looked up from germline, CDR1 is SEHNR and CDR2 is FQNEAQ (reference sequence). This CDR3 spans 18 amino acids. Sequenced input: blood. The source is a young man in good health. The chain joins TRBV7-9 to TRBJ2-1; 11 bases are a match to TRBD2. The CDR3 region has the DNA TGTGCCAGCAGCTTAGCCGTGGGCCAGGGACTAGCGGACAATGAGCAGTTCTTC. Its protein product is CASSLAVGQGLADNEQFF.